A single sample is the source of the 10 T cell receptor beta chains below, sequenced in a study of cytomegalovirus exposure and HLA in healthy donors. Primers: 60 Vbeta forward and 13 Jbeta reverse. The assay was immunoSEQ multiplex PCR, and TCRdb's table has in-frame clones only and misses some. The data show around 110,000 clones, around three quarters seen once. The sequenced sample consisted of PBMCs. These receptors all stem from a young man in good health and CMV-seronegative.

The CDR3 DNA reads as TGTGCCAGCAGTTTATCGGTGGGAGGAGGGCAGCCCCAGCATTTT. Its protein is CASSLSVGGGQPQHF. This chain connects TRBV27 to TRBJ1-5; D unclear. CDR3 length: 15 amino acids. V was shortened by 0 bases and J by 7 bases, with 13 bases between the two germline ends. Germline values: CDR1 MNHEY, CDR2 SMNVEV (reference sequence).

This CDR3 is CASSLASSTGMIANYGYTF. In nucleotides, the CDR3 is TGTGCCAGCAGCTTAGCGTCCTCGACAGGGATGATCGCTAACTATGGCTACACCTTC. The chain combines TRBV7-2 with TRBJ1-2; 7 bases align to TRBD1. The CDR3 covers 19 residues. Trimming removed 0 bases from V and 0 bases from J; junction bases left unmatched: 13. Germline CDR1 SGHTA, CDR2 FQGNSA. Looking up the rest from reference TRBV7-2 and TRBJ1-2 gives the full variable domain: GAGVSQSPSNKVTEKGKDVELRCDPISGHTALYWYRQSLGQGLEFLIYFQGNSAPDKSGLPSDRFSAERTGGSVSTLTIQRTQQEDSAVYLCASSLASSTGMIANYGYTFGSGTRLTVV.

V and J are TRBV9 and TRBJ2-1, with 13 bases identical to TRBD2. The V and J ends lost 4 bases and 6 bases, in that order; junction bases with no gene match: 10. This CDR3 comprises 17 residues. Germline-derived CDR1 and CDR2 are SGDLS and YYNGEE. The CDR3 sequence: CASSRGLAGEEGNEQFF. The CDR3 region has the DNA TGTGCCAGCAGCCGCGGACTAGCGGGAGAGGAGGGCAATGAGCAGTTCTTC. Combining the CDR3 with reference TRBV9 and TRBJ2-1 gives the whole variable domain DSGVTQTPKHLITATGQRVTLRCSPRSGDLSVYWYQQSLDQGLQFLIQYYNGEERAKGNILERFSAQQFPDLHSELNLSSLELGDSALYFCASSRGLAGEEGNEQFFGPGTRLTVL.

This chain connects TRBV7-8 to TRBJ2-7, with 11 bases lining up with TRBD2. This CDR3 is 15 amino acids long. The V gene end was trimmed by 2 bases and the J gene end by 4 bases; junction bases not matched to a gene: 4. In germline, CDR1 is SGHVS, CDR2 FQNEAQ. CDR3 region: CASSLMSSGGYEQYF. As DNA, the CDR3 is TGTGCCAGCAGCTTAATGTCTAGCGGGGGGTACGAGCAGTACTTC.

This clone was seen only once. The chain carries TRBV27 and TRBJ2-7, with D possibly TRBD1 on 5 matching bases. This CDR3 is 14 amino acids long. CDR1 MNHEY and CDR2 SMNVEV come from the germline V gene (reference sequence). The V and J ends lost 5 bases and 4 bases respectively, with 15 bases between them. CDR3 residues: CASSPTTGAYEQYF. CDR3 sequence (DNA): TGTGCCAGCAGTCCTACTACAGGAGCTTACGAGCAGTACTTC.

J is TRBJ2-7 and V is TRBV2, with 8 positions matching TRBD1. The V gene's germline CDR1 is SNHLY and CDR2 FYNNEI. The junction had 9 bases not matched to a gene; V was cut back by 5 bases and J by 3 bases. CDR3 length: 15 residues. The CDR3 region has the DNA TGTGCCAGCAGTACCCCGGGACAGGTAAACTACGAGCAGTACTTC. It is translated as CASSTPGQVNYEQYF.

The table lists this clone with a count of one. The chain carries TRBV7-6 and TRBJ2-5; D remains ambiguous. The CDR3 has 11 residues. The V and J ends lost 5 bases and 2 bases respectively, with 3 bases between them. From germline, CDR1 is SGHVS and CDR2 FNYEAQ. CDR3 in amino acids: CASSIQETQYF. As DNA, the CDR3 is TGTGCCAGCAGCATACAAGAGACCCAGTACTTC.

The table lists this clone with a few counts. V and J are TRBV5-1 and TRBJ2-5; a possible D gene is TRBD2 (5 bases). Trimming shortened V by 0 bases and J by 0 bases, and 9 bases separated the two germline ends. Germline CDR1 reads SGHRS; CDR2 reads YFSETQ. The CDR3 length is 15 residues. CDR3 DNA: TGCGCCAGCAGCTTGGAGGACTCGAACCAAGAGACCCAGTACTTC. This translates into CASSLEDSNQETQYF.

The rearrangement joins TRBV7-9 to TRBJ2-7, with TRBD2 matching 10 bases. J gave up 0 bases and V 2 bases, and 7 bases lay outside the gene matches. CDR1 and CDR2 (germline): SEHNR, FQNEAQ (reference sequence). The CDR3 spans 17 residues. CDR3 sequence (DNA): TGTGCCAGCAGCTTAACGCTAGCGGGGGATTTCTCCTACGAGCAGTACTTC. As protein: CASSLTLAGDFSYEQYF.

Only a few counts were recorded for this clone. CDR3 region: CASSGRGGASYNEQFF. CDR3 in DNA: TGTGCCAGTAGCGGTCGCGGGGGGGCCTCCTACAATGAGCAGTTCTTC. The rearrangement links TRBV19 to TRBJ2-1; 9 bases fit TRBD2. V shed 6 bases and J 0 bases; nucleotides not matched to a gene: 6. Germline CDR1 reads LNHDA; CDR2 reads SQIVND (reference sequence). The CDR3 totals 16 residues.